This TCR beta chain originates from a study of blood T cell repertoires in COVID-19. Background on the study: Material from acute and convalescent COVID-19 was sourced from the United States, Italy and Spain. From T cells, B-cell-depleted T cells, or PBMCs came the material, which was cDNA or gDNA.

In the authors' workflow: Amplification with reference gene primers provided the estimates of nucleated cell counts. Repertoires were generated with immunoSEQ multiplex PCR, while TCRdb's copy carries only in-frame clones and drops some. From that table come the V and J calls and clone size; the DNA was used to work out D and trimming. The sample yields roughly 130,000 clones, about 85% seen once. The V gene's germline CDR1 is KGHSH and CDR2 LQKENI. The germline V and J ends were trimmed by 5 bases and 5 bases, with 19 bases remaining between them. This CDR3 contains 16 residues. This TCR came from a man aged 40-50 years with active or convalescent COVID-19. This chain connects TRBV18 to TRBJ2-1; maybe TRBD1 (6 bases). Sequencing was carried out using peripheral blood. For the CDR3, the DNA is TGTGCCAGCTCAACAGGGTCCTATCTTGAAAACAATGAGCAGTTCTTC. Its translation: CASSTGSYLENNEQFF.